A selection of T cell receptor beta chains follows, all from one sample in a study of radiotherapy plus CTLA-4 blockade in lung cancer. Libraries were prepared by immunoSEQ multiplex PCR; TCRdb keeps only in-frame clonotypes and omits some of them. This table holds some 90,000 clones, roughly 86% found once. Sequencing was performed on peripheral blood, taken from a patient treated with radiotherapy plus ipilimumab. Receptors originate from a human donor with non-small cell lung cancer who had a partial response to radiotherapy plus ipilimumab. CDR3s include the opening cysteine and the closing phenylalanine or tryptophan. The D gene is left open where the match is weak. Clone size is given for some rows only: seen once, a few or many times, or a class if the clone is expanded.

abundance,d_gene,j_gene,v_gene,CDR3aa,CDR3nt
-,TRBD2,TRBJ2-5,TRBV28,CASSPLAGGGETQYF,TGTGCCAGCAGTCCCCTAGCGGGAGGTGGAGAGACCCAGTACTTC
-,TRBD2,TRBJ2-2,TRBV28,CASSPGLRTGELFF,TGTGCCAGCTCCCCGGGACTAAGGACCGGGGAGCTGTTTTTT
-,TRBD1,TRBJ1-2,TRBV14,CASSQGQGRYGYTF,TGTGCCAGCAGCCAGGGACAGGGGCGCTATGGCTACACCTTC
-,-,TRBJ1-1,TRBV6-4,CASSLEKGAAEAFF,TGTGCCAGCAGTCTCGAAAAGGGAGCGGCTGAAGCTTTCTTT
-,TRBD2,TRBJ2-5,TRBV6-5,CASSSRLAGGQETQYF,TGTGCCAGCAGTTCGCGACTAGCGGGAGGGCAAGAGACCCAGTACTTC
-,TRBD2,TRBJ2-3,TRBV7-2,CASSLVASGSTDTQYF,TGTGCCAGCAGCTTAGTTGCTAGCGGGAGCACAGATACGCAGTATTTT
-,TRBD2,TRBJ2-2,TRBV28,CASSRWGLAAGELFF,TGTGCCAGCAGTCGCTGGGGACTAGCGGCGGGCGAGCTGTTTTTT
-,-,TRBJ1-5,TRBV19,CASSIGVQPQHF,TGTGCCAGTAGTATAGGCGTTCAGCCCCAGCATTTT
-,-,TRBJ1-2,TRBV11-2,CASSLLAGNGYTF,TGTGCCAGCAGCTTACTGGCAGGGAATGGCTACACCTTC
-,-,TRBJ2-1,TRBV5-1,CASSSLDRDNEQFF,TGCGCCAGCAGCTCGCTGGACAGAGACAATGAGCAGTTCTTC
few,TRBD2,TRBJ2-1,TRBV4-3,CASSRSWGGSYNEQFF,TGCGCCAGCAGCCGCTCCTGGGGGGGCTCCTACAATGAGCAGTTCTTC
once,TRBD1,TRBJ1-6,TRBV6-1,CASSEREGQSPLHF,TGTGCCAGCAGTGAACGGGAGGGACAGTCACCCCTCCACTTT
-,-,TRBJ1-2,TRBV6-1,CASIRTVNNYGYTF,TGTGCCAGCATCCGGACAGTAAATAACTATGGCTACACCTTC
-,-,TRBJ2-5,TRBV5-5,CASSDSLSPGTQYF,TGTGCCAGCAGCGATTCATTATCCCCGGGGACCCAGTACTTC
-,-,TRBJ1-2,TRBV5-5,CASSLSPRFEWFYGYTF,TGTGCCAGCAGCTTGAGTCCCAGGTTTGAGTGGTTCTATGGCTACACCTTC
-,-,TRBJ2-5,TRBV6-1,CASSAERETQYF,TGTGCCAGCAGTGCGGAGAGGGAGACCCAGTACTTC
-,-,TRBJ2-7,TRBV29-1,CSVEVQAGEQYF,TGCAGCGTTGAGGTCCAGGCGGGTGAGCAGTACTTC
-,-,TRBJ1-2,TRBV27,CASSLDISLIYGYTF,TGTGCCAGCAGTTTAGACATCTCGCTGATCTATGGCTACACCTTC
-,TRBD1,TRBJ1-2,TRBV9,CASSVATGGGGYTF,TGTGCCAGCAGCGTAGCTACAGGGGGCGGAGGCTACACCTTC
many,-,TRBJ1-4,TRBV14,CASSQEGPRRGEKLFF,TGTGCCAGCAGCCAAGAGGGTCCCAGGAGGGGTGAAAAACTGTTTTTT
-,-,TRBJ2-7,TRBV6-1,CASWLGGPYEQYF,TGTGCCAGCTGGTTAGGGGGACCCTACGAGCAGTACTTC
-,TRBD1,TRBJ1-2,TRBV4-3,CASNHTTGPGGYTF,TGCGCCAGCAACCACACGACAGGGCCCGGTGGCTACACCTTC
-,-,TRBJ1-1,TRBV27,CASRKPPRDSPDTEAFF,TGTGCCAGCAGGAAACCCCCACGGGACTCCCCGGATACTGAAGCTTTCTTT
few,-,TRBJ2-2,TRBV9,CASSVSFTGELFF,TGTGCCAGCAGCGTGTCGTTCACCGGGGAGCTGTTTTTT
-,-,TRBJ1-1,TRBV7-7,CASSADRNTEAFF,TGTGCTAGCAGTGCCGACAGGAACACTGAAGCTTTCTTT
-,-,TRBJ2-3,TRBV5-6,CASSLGRHTDTQYF,TGTGCCAGCAGCTTGGGTAGACACACAGATACGCAGTATTTT
once,-,TRBJ1-1,TRBV25-1,CASSEYKRTEAFF,TGTGCCAGCAGTGAATATAAACGGACTGAAGCTTTCTTT
-,TRBD2,TRBJ2-2,TRBV15,CATSRGLAGVTGELFF,TGTGCCACCAGCAGGGGACTAGCGGGAGTCACCGGGGAGCTGTTTTTT
-,TRBD2,TRBJ2-1,TRBV28,CASRVAGVLGNEQFF,TGTGCCAGCAGGGTGGCGGGAGTTTTGGGCAATGAGCAGTTCTTC